This TCR beta chain was sequenced for a study of cytomegalovirus exposure and HLA in healthy donors. The wider study: The 120 validation repertoires matched the roughly 650 first-cohort repertoires in platform, a later analysis reported.

Libraries were prepared by immunoSEQ multiplex PCR; TCRdb keeps only in-frame clonotypes and omits some of them. The table includes approximately 200,000 clones, about 86% detected once. This CDR3 is 14 amino acids long. CDR1 and CDR2 from the germline V gene are MNHEY and SMNVEV (reference sequence). The ends were cut back, 2 bases at V and 0 bases at J, with 7 bases in the middle. Points on this clone: What it binds is unknown.

Study-wide results and caveats: Reports showed the classifier diagnosing cytomegalovirus status with high specificity and sensitivity. The authors enumerated roughly 180 TCR beta chains as linked to cytomegalovirus.

Sequencing input: PBMCs. This chain links TRBV27 with TRBJ1-1; D uncertain. The sequence was collected from a woman aged 18-29 years in good health and CMV-seronegative. This chain's CDR3 is CASSLTPLNTEAFF. CDR3 bases: TGTGCCAGCAGTTTAACTCCCCTGAACACTGAAGCTTTCTTT.